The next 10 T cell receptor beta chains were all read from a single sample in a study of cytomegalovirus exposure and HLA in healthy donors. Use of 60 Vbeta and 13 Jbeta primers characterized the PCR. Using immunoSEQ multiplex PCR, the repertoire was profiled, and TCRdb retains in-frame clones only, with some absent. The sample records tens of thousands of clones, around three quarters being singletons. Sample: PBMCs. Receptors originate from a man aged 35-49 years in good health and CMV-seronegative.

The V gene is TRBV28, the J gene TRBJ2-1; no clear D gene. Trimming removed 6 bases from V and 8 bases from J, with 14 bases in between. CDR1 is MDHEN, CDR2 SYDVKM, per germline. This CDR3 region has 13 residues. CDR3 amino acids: CASRSTGEDEQFF. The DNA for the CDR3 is TGTGCCAGCAGGTCGACCGGAGAGGATGAGCAGTTCTTC.

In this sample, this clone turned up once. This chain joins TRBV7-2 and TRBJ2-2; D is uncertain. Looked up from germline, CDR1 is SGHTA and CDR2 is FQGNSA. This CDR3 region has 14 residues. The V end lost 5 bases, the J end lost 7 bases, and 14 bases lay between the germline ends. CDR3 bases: TGTGCCAGCAGCGCCGGGTTTGAAATCGGGGAGCTGTTTTTT. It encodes CASSAGFEIGELFF.

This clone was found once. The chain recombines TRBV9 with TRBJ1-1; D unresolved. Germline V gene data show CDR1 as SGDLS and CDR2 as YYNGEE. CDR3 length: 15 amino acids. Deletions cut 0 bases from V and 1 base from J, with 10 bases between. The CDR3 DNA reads TGTGCCAGCAGCGTAGGTCCGGGGAGGAACACTGAAGCTTTCTTT. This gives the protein CASSVGPGRNTEAFF.

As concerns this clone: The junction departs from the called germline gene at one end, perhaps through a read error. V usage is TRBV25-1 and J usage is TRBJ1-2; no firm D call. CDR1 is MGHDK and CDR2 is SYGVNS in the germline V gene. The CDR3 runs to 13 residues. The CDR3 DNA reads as TGTGCCAGCAGTTGGCCATCTAACTATGGCTACGCCTTC. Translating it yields CASSWPSNYGYAF.

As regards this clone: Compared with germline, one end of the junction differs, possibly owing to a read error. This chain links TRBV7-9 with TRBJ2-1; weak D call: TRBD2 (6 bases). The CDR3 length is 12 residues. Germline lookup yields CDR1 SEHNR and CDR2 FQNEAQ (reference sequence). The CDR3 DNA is TGTTCCAGCAGCTCCCTCCGGGGGGAGCAGTTCTTC. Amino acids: CSSSSLRGEQFF. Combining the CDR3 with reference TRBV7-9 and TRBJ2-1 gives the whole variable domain DTGVSQNPRHKITKRGQNVTFRCDPISEHNRLYWYRQTLGQGPEFLTYFQNEAQLEKSRLLSDRFSAERPKGSFSTLEIQRTEQGDSAMYLCSSSSLRGEQFFGPGTRLTVL.

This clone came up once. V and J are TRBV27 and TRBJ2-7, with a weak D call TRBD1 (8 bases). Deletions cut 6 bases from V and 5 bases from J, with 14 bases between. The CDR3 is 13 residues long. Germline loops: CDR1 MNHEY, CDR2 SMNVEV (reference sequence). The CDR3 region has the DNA TGTGCCAGCAGGAACAGGGGGACTAACGAGCAGTACTTC. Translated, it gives CASRNRGTNEQYF.

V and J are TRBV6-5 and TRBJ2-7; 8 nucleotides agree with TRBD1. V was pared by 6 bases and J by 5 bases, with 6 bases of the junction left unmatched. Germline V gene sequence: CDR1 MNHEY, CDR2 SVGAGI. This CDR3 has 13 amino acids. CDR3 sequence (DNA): TGTGCCAGCAGGCGGACAGGGAGCCACGAGCAGTACTTC. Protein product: CASRRTGSHEQYF.

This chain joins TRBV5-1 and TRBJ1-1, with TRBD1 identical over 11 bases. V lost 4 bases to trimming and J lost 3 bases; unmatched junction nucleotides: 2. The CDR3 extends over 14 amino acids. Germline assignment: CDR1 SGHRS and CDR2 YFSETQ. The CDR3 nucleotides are TGCGCCAGCAGCAGGGGACAGGGGGACACTGAAGCTTTCTTT. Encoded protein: CASSRGQGDTEAFF.

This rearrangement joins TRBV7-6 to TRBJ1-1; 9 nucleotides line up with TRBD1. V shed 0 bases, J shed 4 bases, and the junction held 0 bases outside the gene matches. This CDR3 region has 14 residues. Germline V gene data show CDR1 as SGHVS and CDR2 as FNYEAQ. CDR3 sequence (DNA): TGTGCCAGCAGCTTAGCGGACAGGGGCACTGAAGCTTTCTTT. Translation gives CASSLADRGTEAFF. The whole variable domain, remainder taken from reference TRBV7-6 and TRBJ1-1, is GAGVSQSPRYKVTKRGQDVALRCDPISGHVSLYWYRQALGQGPEFLTYFNYEAQQDKSGLPNDRFSAERPEGSISTLTIQRTEQRDSAMYRCASSLADRGTEAFFGQGTRLTVV.

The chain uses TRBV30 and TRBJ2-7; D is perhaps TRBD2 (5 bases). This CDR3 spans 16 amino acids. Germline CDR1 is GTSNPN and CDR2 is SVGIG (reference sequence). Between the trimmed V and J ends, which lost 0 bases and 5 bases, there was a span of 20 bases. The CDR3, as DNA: TGTGCCTGGAGTGTAGTTGGTGGGTGGGAGAGCGACGAGCAGTACTTC. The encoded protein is CAWSVVGGWESDEQYF.